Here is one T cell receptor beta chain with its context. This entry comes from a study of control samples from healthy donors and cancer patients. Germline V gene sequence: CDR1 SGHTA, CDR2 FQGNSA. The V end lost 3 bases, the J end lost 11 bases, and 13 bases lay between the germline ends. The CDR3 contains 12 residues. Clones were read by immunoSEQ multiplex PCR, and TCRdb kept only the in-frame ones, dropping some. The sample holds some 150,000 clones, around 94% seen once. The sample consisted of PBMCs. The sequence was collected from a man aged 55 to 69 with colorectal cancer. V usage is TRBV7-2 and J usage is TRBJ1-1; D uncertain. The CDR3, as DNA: TGTGCCAGCAGCTTGACCCTTGGCAGGGCTTTCTTT. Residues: CASSLTLGRAFF.